A single sample gave rise to the 18 T cell receptor beta chains below, sequenced in a study of patients and donors after allogeneic stem cell transplantation. Via MiXCR, TCRdb re-called the RT-PCR reads, giving one row per CDR3 protein. The table includes around 17,000 distinct CDR3 sequences, 27% detected once. The sequenced sample consisted of blood, either unsorted or a sorted T cell fraction (not recorded which). These receptors were obtained from a human donor who was either an allogeneic HSCT recipient or a stem cell or donor lymphocyte infusion donor (not recorded which). It is not recorded whose cells these are; they may come from a transplant donor.

This clonotype has just a few counts. V and J are TRBV5-1 and TRBJ1-5; the D gene is possibly TRBD1 (6 bases). Deletions cut 4 bases from V and 4 bases from J, with 18 bases between. Germline V lookup: CDR1 SGHRS, CDR2 YFSETQ. This CDR3 is 16 amino acids long. The CDR3 region has the DNA TGCGCCAGCAGCCCCTTCAACCGGGACAAAAATCAGCCCCAGCATTTT. Translation gives CASSPFNRDKNQPQHF.

This rearrangement joins TRBV6-2 or TRBV6-3 to TRBJ2-7; D assignment may be TRBD1 or TRBD2 (7 bases each). V was cut by 0 bases and J by 0 bases, with 15 bases left in between. From germline, CDR1 is MNHEY and CDR2 SVGEGT. The CDR3 is 17 residues long. The CDR3 sequence: CASSYSPQGGSSYEQYF. DNA of the CDR3: TGTGCCAGCAGTTACTCGCCTCAGGGGGGGAGCTCCTACGAGCAGTACTTC.

This clonotype came up a few times. The J gene is TRBJ1-1, the V gene TRBV28; no clear D. Trimming cost V 7 bases and J 5 bases, with 26 bases left between them. Germline-derived CDR1 and CDR2 are MDHEN and SYDVKM. CDR3 length: 17 residues. In DNA, the CDR3 is TGTGCCAGCACCCTATTTACTTGGGTCTCAGTGGGGACTGAAGCTTTCTTT. It is translated as CASTLFTWVSVGTEAFF.

This clonotype was seen ten or more times. V and J are TRBV30 and TRBJ1-1; D remains unclear. The CDR3 sequence is 12 residues long. Germline CDR1 reads GTSNPN; CDR2 reads SVGIG (reference sequence). Trimming cost V 5 bases and J 0 bases, with 7 bases left between them. CDR3 bases: TGTGCCTGGGGACGGATGAACACTGAAGCTTTCTTT. This sequence encodes CAWGRMNTEAFF.

The genes are TRBV7-2 and TRBJ2-3; 9 bases match TRBD2. Unmatched junction bases numbered 6, after V lost 5 bases and J lost 9 bases. The CDR3 contains 13 residues. Germline CDR1 SGHTA, CDR2 FQGNSA. The CDR3 DNA reads as TGTGCCAGCAGCCCCGGGACTAGCAGGACGCAGTATTTT. Its translation is CASSPGTSRTQYF.

The chain joins TRBV20-1 to TRBJ2-1; D perhaps matches TRBD2 (7 bases). The ends were cut back, 0 bases at V and 2 bases at J, with 11 bases in the middle. The V gene's germline CDR1 is DFQATT and CDR2 SNEGSKA (reference sequence). The CDR3 loop spans 15 amino acids. This CDR3 is CSAREWGGPYNEQFF. The CDR3 DNA follows: TGCAGTGCTAGAGAGTGGGGGGGGCCCTACAATGAGCAGTTCTTC.

The gene calls are TRBV6-6 and TRBJ2-4; D is perhaps TRBD1 (5 bases). Deletions cut 0 bases from V and 6 bases from J, with 12 bases between. In germline, CDR1 is MNHNY, CDR2 SVGAGI (reference sequence). This CDR3 is 15 amino acids long. In DNA, the CDR3 is TGTGCCAGCAGTTACTCGATTCCAGGGCGAAACATTCAGTACTTC. Its translation: CASSYSIPGRNIQYF.

Only a few counts were recorded for this clonotype. V gene TRBV20-1 combines with J gene TRBJ2-3; a weak D match, TRBD1 (5 bases). V was shortened by 7 bases and J by 2 bases, with 13 bases between the two germline ends. The CDR3 is 13 residues long. Looked up from germline, CDR1 is DFQATT and CDR2 is SNEGSKA (reference sequence). For the CDR3, the DNA is TGCAGTGTGGAGAAGGGGCACACAGATACGCAGTATTTT. Translation gives CSVEKGHTDTQYF.

This sequence joins TRBV6-2 or TRBV6-3 and TRBJ1-6, with D perhaps matching TRBD1 (5 bases). Trimming left V 7 bases short and J 4 bases short, with 14 bases between. The V gene's germline CDR1 is MNHEY and CDR2 SVGEGT. The CDR3 loop spans 15 amino acids. This CDR3 is CASTEGGDYNSPLHF. The CDR3 DNA is TGTGCCAGCACCGAGGGAGGGGATTATAATTCACCCCTCCACTTT.

The table lists this clonotype with many counts. The rearrangement uses TRBV5-1 and TRBJ1-1, with D perhaps matching TRBD1 (5 bases). Germline-derived CDR1 and CDR2 are SGHRS and YFSETQ. The CDR3 covers 14 residues. V was clipped by 1 base and J by 8 bases, with 15 bases between them. The DNA for the CDR3 is TGCGCCAGCAGCTTGCGGACATCGGGTTCAGAAGCTTTCTTT. It specifies CASSLRTSGSEAFF.

This rearrangement joins TRBV20-1 to TRBJ2-7; D may be TRBD2 (6 bases). The germline V gene has CDR1 DFQATT and CDR2 SNEGSKA (reference sequence). The CDR3 has 14 amino acids. V was shortened by 4 bases and J by 4 bases, with 17 bases between the two germline ends. CDR3 loop: CSATYHGREYEQYF. The CDR3 nucleotides are TGCAGTGCTACTTACCACGGACGGGAGTACGAGCAGTACTTC.

The V and J genes are TRBV7-2 and TRBJ1-2, with D unclear. Per germline, CDR1 SGHTA and CDR2 FQGNSA. This CDR3 is built from 14 residues. Trimming pared 1 base from V and 8 bases from J, leaving 14 bases between. The DNA of the CDR3 is TGTGCCAGCAGCTTAGGGCCTTCCGTACGGGGCTACACCTTC. This sequence encodes CASSLGPSVRGYTF. Together with reference TRBV7-2 and TRBJ1-2, the CDR3 gives the full variable domain: GAGVSQSPSNKVTEKGKDVELRCDPISGHTALYWYRQSLGQGLEFLIYFQGNSAPDKSGLPSDRFSAERTGGSVSTLTIQRTQQEDSAVYLCASSLGPSVRGYTFGSGTRLTVV.

The V and J genes are TRBV7-2 and TRBJ1-2; a possible D gene is TRBD1 (5 bases). Deletions cut 3 bases from V and 4 bases from J, with 9 bases between. Germline V CDR1 and CDR2: SGHTA, FQGNSA. The CDR3 runs 13 residues. The CDR3 DNA follows: TGTGCCAGCAGCTTGGGACCGAGCTATGGCTACACCTTC. Translation gives CASSLGPSYGYTF.

In its sample, this clonotype was seen many times. The chain recombines TRBV7-7 with TRBJ1-3; perhaps TRBD1 as D (5 bases). Per the germline V gene, CDR1 is SSHAT and CDR2 is FNYEAQ (reference sequence). Trimming removed 0 bases from V and 7 bases from J, with 7 bases in between. This CDR3 contains 13 residues. The DNA of the CDR3 is TGTGCCAGCAGCTTAGCGGAGGGGAACACCATATATTTT. It specifies CASSLAEGNTIYF.

This clonotype was detected a few times. The rearrangement links TRBV12-3 or TRBV12-4 to TRBJ1-5, with D unclear. V lost 6 bases, J lost 9 bases, and 9 bases lay in between. This CDR3 region has 11 residues. This CDR3 reads CASRYVGPQHF. The CDR3 DNA reads as TGTGCCAGCAGATATGTAGGGCCCCAGCATTTT.

The V gene is TRBV7-3, the J gene TRBJ1-1; D is unresolved. The CDR3 covers 15 residues. Germline V gene data show CDR1 as SGHTA and CDR2 as FQGTGA. V was trimmed by 5 bases and J by 0 bases, leaving 13 bases between them. CDR3 protein: CASSLRRIMNTEAFF. The CDR3 region has the DNA TGTGCCAGCAGCCTTCGACGGATCATGAACACTGAAGCTTTCTTT.

This chain connects TRBV7-2 to TRBJ1-6, with unresolved D. V lost 2 bases, J lost 10 bases, and 9 bases lay in between. The CDR3 runs to 13 residues. Germline V lookup: CDR1 SGHTA, CDR2 FQGNSA. The CDR3 spells CASSLMGGSPLHF. In DNA, the CDR3 is TGTGCCAGCAGCTTAATGGGCGGGTCACCCCTCCACTTT.

The chain uses TRBV10-3 and TRBJ1-5, with D uncertain. CDR3 length: 14 residues. The germline gives CDR1 ENHRY, CDR2 SYGVKD. With 0 bases removed from V and 6 bases from J, the gap between germline ends came to 9 bases. CDR3 coding DNA: TGTGCCATCAGTGAGTCGAAACAGTCTCAGCCCCAGCATTTT. It codes for CAISESKQSQPQHF.